Given below is one T cell receptor beta chain in context. Its target is unknown. V was clipped by 4 bases and J by 13 bases, with 22 bases between them. CDR3 length: 14 residues. Germline CDR1 and CDR2: MNHNS and SASEGT. The sample is drawn from a study of cytomegalovirus exposure and HLA in healthy donors. Study-level points and caveats: Presence/absence results assume similar sequencing depth per donor, which may not hold. A link between a missense DCLRE1C variant and TCR beta V- and J-gene trimming emerged from a later analysis. Serostatus for CMV was the only available immune exposure information.

PCR was performed using 60 Vbeta and 13 Jbeta primers. The table came from immunoSEQ multiplex PCR; TCRdb's copy has only in-frame clones and leaves some out. The table records 130,000 to 150,000 clones, around 82% of them present only once. Sequencing was done on a sample of PBMCs. The chain carries TRBV6-1 and TRBJ1-2; TRBD1 is a possible D gene (5 bases). This TCR derives from a female donor in good health and CMV-seronegative. The CDR3 sequence is CASSGGERWSRGTF. The CDR3 DNA reads TGTGCCAGCAGTGGGGGCGAACGTTGGTCCCGCGGCACCTTC.